This TCR beta chain comes out of a study of neurological immune-mediated disorders. Germline loops: CDR1 SGHTA, CDR2 FQGNSA. The CDR3 loop spans 13 amino acids. The V and J ends lost 0 bases and 7 bases respectively, with 10 bases between them. There are many counts of this clonotype. Using its own MiXCR run on the 5' RACE reads, TCRdb lists one record per CDR3 protein. The sample carries approximately 30,000 distinct CDR3 sequences, less than 15% recorded once. The time point denotes: technical triplicate 2. Sequenced: CD4+ T cells from blood. The receptor's source is a female donor with HTLV-1-associated myelopathy (HAM/TSP). The rearrangement uses TRBV7-2 and TRBJ2-7; D call uncertain. CDR3 amino acids: CASSLAGLREQYF. Here the CDR3 DNA reads TGTGCCAGCAGCTTAGCAGGGTTAAGGGAGCAGTACTTC. Full variable domain (outside the CDR3, taken from reference TRBV7-2 and TRBJ2-7): GAGVSQSPSNKVTEKGKDVELRCDPISGHTALYWYRQSLGQGLEFLIYFQGNSAPDKSGLPSDRFSAERTGGSVSTLTIQRTQQEDSAVYLCASSLAGLREQYFGPGTRLTVT.